This T cell receptor beta chain is drawn from a study of human thymus T cells. The V end lost 2 bases, the J end lost 7 bases, and 13 bases lay between the germline ends. Germline V CDR1 and CDR2: SGHRS, YFSETQ. This CDR3 is built from 14 residues. Some clones are missing from TCRdb's copy, which holds only in-frame ones; the method was immunoSEQ multiplex PCR. The table lists about 60,000 clones, over 85% of them singletons. Finnish infants who were healthy and having corrective surgery for congenital heart defects made up the donors. Half of the eight donors gave 0.5-1 mL blood during surgery. No fixed cell number was used; all available blood leukocytes supplied DNA.

The chain is built from TRBV5-1 and TRBJ2-1, with a weak D call TRBD1 (5 bases). The TCR comes from a boy in the first two years of life with a congenital heart defect but otherwise immunologically healthy. Sequencing was done on a sample of blood. Written as DNA, the CDR3 is TGCGCCAGCAGCTTCGTCAGGGATGGAAATGAGCAGTTCTTC. Translating gives CASSFVRDGNEQFF.